This TCR beta chain stems from a study of blood T cell repertoires in COVID-19. Study-wide background: Samples of COVID-19 (acute and convalescent) were obtained from the United States, Italy and Spain.

Methods used by the authors: Reference gene primer amplification gave nucleated cell count estimates. TCRdb keeps only in-frame clones here, not all; method: immunoSEQ multiplex PCR. The V and J calls and the clone size are those of that table, but D and trimming were determined from the DNA. The profile shows approximately 190,000 clones, roughly 80% of them singletons. The germline CDR1 and CDR2 sequences are KGHSH and LQKENI. The CDR3 is 14 amino acids. With 2 bases removed from V and 4 bases from J, the gap between germline ends came to 11 bases. The genes are TRBV18 and TRBJ1-1; D is unresolved. The sequence came from a man aged 25 to 45 with active or convalescent COVID-19. Sequencing was performed on peripheral blood. CDR3 in amino acids: CASSPNGGRTEAFF. CDR3 bases: TGTGCCAGCTCACCAAACGGAGGGCGCACTGAAGCTTTCTTT. The variable domain in full, completed from reference TRBV18 and TRBJ1-1, reads NAGVMQNPRHLVRRRGQEARLRCSPMKGHSHVYWYRQLPEEGLKFMVYLQKENIIDESGMPKERFSAEFPKEGPSILRIQQVVRGDSAAYFCASSPNGGRTEAFFGQGTRLTVV.